A selection of T cell receptor beta chains follows, all from one sample in a study of blood T cell repertoires in COVID-19. Sequencing used immunoSEQ multiplex PCR; TCRdb keeps in-frame clones, though not all of them. This sample carries under 350,000 clones, 65% to 90% of them seen once, and the ten largest clones take around 4.4%. Sequenced input: PBMCs or T cells enriched from blood (not recorded which). The receptors shown here come from a woman aged 40 to 55 with acute COVID-19. Each CDR3 is given with its conserved first and last residue. D genes are given only for firm matches. Clone size appears in some rows only: once, few, many, or a class for an expanded clone.

j_gene,v_gene,d_gene,abundance,CDR3nt,CDR3aa
TRBJ1-6,TRBV19,-,-,TGTGCCAGTAGTCCCCTGACAGGAGGTTTGGCCCTCCACTTT,CASSPLTGGLALHF
TRBJ2-3,TRBV7-8,TRBD2,-,TGTGCCAGCAGCTTAGGGGCGGGAGCAGCGGATACGCAGTATTTT,CASSLGAGAADTQYF
TRBJ2-3,TRBV7-9,-,-,TGTGCCAGCAGCTTAGCGGGGACAAGCACAGATACGCAGTATTTT,CASSLAGTSTDTQYF
TRBJ2-1,TRBV11-2,TRBD2,few,TGTGCCAGCAGCTTAGATACTTTTCTAGCGGGAGGGCTAAATTACAATGAGCAGTTCTTC,CASSLDTFLAGGLNYNEQFF
TRBJ1-1,TRBV19,TRBD1,-,TGTGCCAGTAGTAAGACAGGGCCTTTGAACACTGAAGCTTTCTTT,CASSKTGPLNTEAFF
TRBJ1-2,TRBV14,-,once,TGTGCCAGCAGCCAATCTTCTCATGGCTACACCTTC,CASSQSSHGYTF
TRBJ1-4,TRBV2,TRBD1,-,TGTGCCAGCAGTGAAACAGACAGGGGCGCTGAAAAACTGTTTTTT,CASSETDRGAEKLFF
TRBJ2-3,TRBV7-9,-,-,TGTGCCAGCAGCTCTAGTGGGGGGGCCGATACGCAGTATTTT,CASSSSGGADTQYF
TRBJ1-1,TRBV6-5,-,-,TGTGCCAGCAATCCGGGGTCAGAGAGTGAAGCTTTCTTT,CASNPGSESEAFF
TRBJ1-6,TRBV4-3,-,-,TGCGCCAGCAGCCAAGAAAGGGGGAGAGGTTCACCCCTCCACTTT,CASSQERGRGSPLHF
TRBJ1-6,TRBV5-4,TRBD1,-,TGTGCCAGCAGCGCGCGAGGACAGGGCCCAAATTCACCCCTCCACTTT,CASSARGQGPNSPLHF
TRBJ2-7,TRBV3-1/TRBV3-2,-,once,TGTGCCAGCAGCCAAGATGGGAGGAGCTACGAGCAGTACTTC,CASSQDGRSYEQYF
TRBJ2-7,TRBV29-1,TRBD1,-,TGCAGCGTCCACCGGACAGGAAACGAGCAGTACTTC,CSVHRTGNEQYF
TRBJ2-1,TRBV6-2/TRBV6-3,TRBD2,-,TGTGCCAGCAGCCCGGGGGGGAGCTCCTACAATGAGCAGTTCTTC,CASSPGGSSYNEQFF
TRBJ2-3,TRBV7-2,-,-,TGTGCCAGCAGCCCACTAGTGGCGGGAAGGGGCACAGATACGCAGTATTTT,CASSPLVAGRGTDTQYF
TRBJ1-5,TRBV6-2/TRBV6-3,-,-,TGTGCCAGCAGTTACTCGATGGGGGGGCGCAATCAGCCCCAGCATTTT,CASSYSMGGRNQPQHF
TRBJ2-3,TRBV10-3,TRBD1,-,TGTGCCATCAGTGATAACAGGGGGGGCACAGATACGCAGTATTTT,CAISDNRGGTDTQYF
TRBJ1-3,TRBV28,-,-,TGTGCCAGCAGTTTATGGACGGAAAGGAGCACCATATATTTT,CASSLWTERSTIYF
TRBJ2-5,TRBV10-3,TRBD2,-,TGTGCCATCAGTGACTCCTCCGGACTAGCGGGGGGGCGGGAGACCCAGTACTTC,CAISDSSGLAGGRETQYF
TRBJ2-3,TRBV5-1,-,-,TGCGCCAGCAGCTTGCGGGGGTACCCCACAGATACGCAGTATTTT,CASSLRGYPTDTQYF
TRBJ2-1,TRBV7-2,-,-,TGTGCCAGCAGCTTAGACGGGTTGAGGTCTCGGGTTGAGCAGTTCTTC,CASSLDGLRSRVEQFF
TRBJ2-1,TRBV5-1,TRBD1,-,TGCGCCAGCAGCTTGGTGGGACAGGAATACAATGAGCAGTTCTTC,CASSLVGQEYNEQFF
TRBJ1-5,TRBV28,TRBD1,-,TGTGCCAGCAAGGGACAGCTTAGCAATCAGCCCCAGCATTTT,CASKGQLSNQPQHF
TRBJ1-5,TRBV5-1,-,-,TGCGCCAGCAGCTCGGGACTAGATAGCAATCAGCCCCAGCATTTT,CASSSGLDSNQPQHF
TRBJ1-3,TRBV9,-,-,TGTGCCAGCAGCGTAGGAGTGTTTGGAAACACCATATATTTT,CASSVGVFGNTIYF